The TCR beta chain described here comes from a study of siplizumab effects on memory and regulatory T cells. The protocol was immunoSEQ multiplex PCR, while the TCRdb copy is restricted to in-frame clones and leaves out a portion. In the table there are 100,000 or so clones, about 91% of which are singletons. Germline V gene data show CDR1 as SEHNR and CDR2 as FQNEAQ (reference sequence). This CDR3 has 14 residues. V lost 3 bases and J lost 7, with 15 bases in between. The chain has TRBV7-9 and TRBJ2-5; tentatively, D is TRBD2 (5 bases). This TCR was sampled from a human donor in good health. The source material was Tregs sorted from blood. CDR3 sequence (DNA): TGTGCCAGCAGCTTTGTGGTAGCCCGGGGGACCCAGTACTTC. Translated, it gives CASSFVVARGTQYF.